These T cell receptor beta chains were read from a single sample in a study of blood T cell repertoires in COVID-19. Assay used: immunoSEQ multiplex PCR; TCRdb lists only in-frame clones, some missing. The table lists a few hundred thousand clones, 70% to 90% of them singletons. Specimen: PBMCs or T cells enriched from blood (not recorded which). The receptors shown here come from a young woman who had recovered from COVID-19. Both conserved end residues are part of each CDR3. Fields, in order: V gene, clone size, J gene, D gene, CDR3 protein, CDR3 DNA. D genes are given only for firm matches. Size tells how often a clone was seen (once, few, many) or the class of an expanded clone, and some rows leave it out.

v_gene: TRBV5-1
abundance: .
j_gene: TRBJ2-3
d_gene: TRBD2
CDR3aa: CASSPAASGGSPLTDTQYF
CDR3nt: TGCGCCAGCAGCCCGGCGGCTAGCGGGGGATCCCCTCTCACAGATACGCAGTATTTT

v_gene: TRBV28
abundance: .
j_gene: TRBJ1-2
d_gene: .
CDR3aa: CASSLNPPGVGYTF
CDR3nt: TGTGCCAGCAGTTTAAACCCCCCGGGGGTTGGCTACACCTTC

v_gene: TRBV18
abundance: .
j_gene: TRBJ1-4
d_gene: TRBD1
CDR3aa: CASSSPGQPNEKLFF
CDR3nt: TGTGCCAGCTCATCTCCGGGACAGCCTAATGAAAAACTGTTTTTT

v_gene: TRBV24-1
abundance: .
j_gene: TRBJ2-2
d_gene: .
CDR3aa: CATSDRRSPEKGVRTPGELFF
CDR3nt: TGTGCCACCAGTGACCGCCGATCCCCAGAGAAGGGGGTTAGAACCCCCGGGGAGCTGTTTTTT

v_gene: TRBV19
abundance: .
j_gene: TRBJ2-2
d_gene: .
CDR3aa: CASSIPAGHDTGELFF
CDR3nt: TGTGCCAGTAGTATCCCGGCAGGTCACGACACCGGGGAGCTGTTTTTT

v_gene: TRBV3-1/TRBV3-2
abundance: .
j_gene: TRBJ2-1
d_gene: .
CDR3aa: CASSQKSGFYNEQFF
CDR3nt: TGTGCCAGCAGCCAAAAGTCAGGCTTCTACAATGAGCAGTTCTTC

v_gene: TRBV2
abundance: once
j_gene: TRBJ1-5
d_gene: TRBD1
CDR3aa: CASSEGPPGQGNQPQHF
CDR3nt: TGTGCCAGCAGTGAAGGGCCTCCGGGACAGGGCAATCAGCCCCAGCATTTT

v_gene: TRBV5-1
abundance: .
j_gene: TRBJ2-2
d_gene: .
CDR3aa: CASRGLRQVGELFF
CDR3nt: TGCGCCAGCAGGGGGCTTAGGCAGGTCGGGGAGCTGTTTTTT

v_gene: TRBV7-6
abundance: .
j_gene: TRBJ2-1
d_gene: TRBD2
CDR3aa: CASAAGLAGDNEQFF
CDR3nt: TGTGCCAGCGCCGCAGGACTAGCGGGGGACAATGAGCAGTTCTTC

v_gene: TRBV19
abundance: .
j_gene: TRBJ1-2
d_gene: TRBD1
CDR3aa: CASSQLDRGNYGYTF
CDR3nt: TGTGCCAGTAGCCAGTTGGACAGGGGAAACTATGGCTACACCTTC

v_gene: TRBV5-4
abundance: .
j_gene: TRBJ1-4
d_gene: TRBD1
CDR3aa: CASSTDRGGEKLFF
CDR3nt: TGTGCCAGCAGCACTGACAGGGGCGGTGAAAAACTGTTTTTT

v_gene: TRBV11-2
abundance: once
j_gene: TRBJ2-5
d_gene: TRBD1
CDR3aa: CASSSGGALGETQYF
CDR3nt: TGTGCCAGCAGCTCAGGGGGCGCTTTAGGGGAGACCCAGTACTTC

v_gene: TRBV28
abundance: .
j_gene: TRBJ2-1
d_gene: TRBD1
CDR3aa: CASSLSPGGWNEQFF
CDR3nt: TGTGCCAGCAGTTTAAGTCCAGGGGGCTGGAATGAGCAGTTCTTC

v_gene: TRBV5-4
abundance: .
j_gene: TRBJ2-2
d_gene: TRBD1
CDR3aa: CASSFNPGQGATGELFF
CDR3nt: TGTGCCAGCAGCTTTAATCCGGGACAGGGGGCGACCGGGGAGCTGTTTTTT

v_gene: TRBV7-6
abundance: .
j_gene: TRBJ1-1
d_gene: TRBD1
CDR3aa: CASSPGQTNTEAFF
CDR3nt: TGTGCCAGCAGCCCGGGACAGACTAACACTGAAGCTTTCTTT

v_gene: TRBV7-2
abundance: few
j_gene: TRBJ1-2
d_gene: TRBD1
CDR3aa: CASSLGDRGSVGNYGYTF
CDR3nt: TGTGCCAGCAGCCTAGGGGACAGGGGGTCGGTGGGTAACTATGGCTACACCTTC

v_gene: TRBV5-1
abundance: once
j_gene: TRBJ2-1
d_gene: TRBD1
CDR3aa: CASSRGDREGEQFF
CDR3nt: TGCGCCAGCAGCAGGGGGGACAGGGAAGGTGAGCAGTTCTTC

v_gene: TRBV7-9
abundance: .
j_gene: TRBJ1-3
d_gene: .
CDR3aa: CASSIYRERAGNTIYF
CDR3nt: TGTGCCAGCAGCATCTACAGGGAACGTGCTGGAAACACCATATATTTT

v_gene: TRBV10-1
abundance: once
j_gene: TRBJ1-1
d_gene: .
CDR3aa: CASSRRENTEAFF
CDR3nt: TGCGCCAGCAGCAGACGGGAGAACACTGAAGCTTTCTTT

v_gene: TRBV6-1
abundance: .
j_gene: TRBJ2-5
d_gene: TRBD1
CDR3aa: CASSEPTGGETQYF
CDR3nt: TGTGCCAGCAGTGAGCCGACAGGGGGAGAGACCCAGTACTTC

v_gene: TRBV18
abundance: .
j_gene: TRBJ1-1
d_gene: TRBD1
CDR3aa: CASAGQANTEAFF
CDR3nt: TGTGCCAGCGCGGGACAGGCAAACACTGAAGCTTTCTTT

v_gene: TRBV19
abundance: .
j_gene: TRBJ2-1
d_gene: TRBD1
CDR3aa: CASSVHRDRAYEQFF
CDR3nt: TGTGCCAGTAGTGTCCACCGGGACAGGGCCTATGAGCAGTTCTTC

v_gene: TRBV4-1
abundance: .
j_gene: TRBJ1-2
d_gene: TRBD1
CDR3aa: CASSHKGAPGGYTF
CDR3nt: TGCGCCAGCAGCCACAAGGGGGCGCCGGGTGGCTACACCTTC

v_gene: TRBV2
abundance: .
j_gene: TRBJ1-4
d_gene: .
CDR3aa: CASTLNEKLFF
CDR3nt: TGTGCCAGCACCCTTAATGAAAAACTGTTTTTT

v_gene: TRBV19
abundance: .
j_gene: TRBJ1-2
d_gene: .
CDR3aa: CASSADNYGYTF
CDR3nt: TGTGCCAGTAGTGCCGACAATTATGGCTACACCTTC

v_gene: TRBV7-9
abundance: .
j_gene: TRBJ1-2
d_gene: TRBD1
CDR3aa: CASSPGQPGEYGYTF
CDR3nt: TGTGCCAGCAGCCCGGGACAGCCAGGGGAATATGGCTACACCTTC

v_gene: TRBV10-3
abundance: .
j_gene: TRBJ2-7
d_gene: TRBD1
CDR3aa: CAITNRGDEQYF
CDR3nt: TGTGCCATCACTAACAGGGGGGACGAGCAGTACTTC

v_gene: TRBV5-1
abundance: .
j_gene: TRBJ2-5
d_gene: TRBD2
CDR3aa: CASSQGGGEETQYF
CDR3nt: TGCGCCAGCAGCCAGGGCGGGGGGGAAGAGACCCAGTACTTC

v_gene: TRBV28
abundance: .
j_gene: TRBJ1-5
d_gene: .
CDR3aa: CASSFGGALNQPQHF
CDR3nt: TGTGCCAGCAGTTTCGGGGGGGCCCTCAATCAGCCCCAGCATTTT

v_gene: TRBV2
abundance: .
j_gene: TRBJ2-1
d_gene: .
CDR3aa: CASSESQDRSYNEQFF
CDR3nt: TGTGCCAGCAGTGAAAGCCAGGATCGCTCCTACAATGAGCAGTTCTTC

v_gene: TRBV27
abundance: .
j_gene: TRBJ2-7
d_gene: .
CDR3aa: CASRILTATSYEQYF
CDR3nt: TGTGCCAGCCGGATTCTGACAGCCACCTCCTACGAGCAGTACTTC

v_gene: TRBV18
abundance: .
j_gene: TRBJ1-2
d_gene: TRBD1
CDR3aa: CASSPQTITGGVGYGYTF
CDR3nt: TGTGCCAGCTCACCACAGACTATTACAGGGGGAGTAGGCTATGGCTACACCTTC

v_gene: TRBV13
abundance: .
j_gene: TRBJ1-1
d_gene: TRBD1
CDR3aa: CASSQDRDRGWPEAFF
CDR3nt: TGTGCCAGCAGCCAAGACCGGGACAGGGGGTGGCCTGAAGCTTTCTTT

v_gene: TRBV11-3
abundance: .
j_gene: TRBJ2-5
d_gene: .
CDR3aa: CASSPPEGETQYF
CDR3nt: TGTGCCAGCAGCCCCCCGGAGGGGGAGACCCAGTACTTC

v_gene: TRBV20-1
abundance: .
j_gene: TRBJ2-5
d_gene: .
CDR3aa: CSARGLGTQYF
CDR3nt: TGCAGTGCTAGGGGCCTTGGGACCCAGTACTTC

v_gene: TRBV28
abundance: .
j_gene: TRBJ1-2
d_gene: TRBD1
CDR3aa: CASSLRDRPVGGYTF
CDR3nt: TGTGCCAGCAGCCTAAGGGACAGACCGGTGGGTGGCTACACCTTC

v_gene: TRBV18
abundance: .
j_gene: TRBJ1-2
d_gene: .
CDR3aa: CASSPMAGPARGYTF
CDR3nt: TGTGCCAGCTCACCAATGGCAGGGCCGGCTAGGGGCTACACCTTC

v_gene: TRBV3-1/TRBV3-2
abundance: .
j_gene: TRBJ1-3
d_gene: .
CDR3aa: CASSHDSSGNTIYF
CDR3nt: TGTGCCAGCAGCCACGACAGTTCTGGAAACACCATATATTTT

v_gene: TRBV27
abundance: .
j_gene: TRBJ2-7
d_gene: .
CDR3aa: CASSSGAIREQYF
CDR3nt: TGTGCCAGCAGCTCAGGGGCTATTCGGGAGCAGTACTTC

v_gene: TRBV3-1/TRBV3-2
abundance: .
j_gene: TRBJ1-1
d_gene: .
CDR3aa: CASSQDLTPGSEAFF
CDR3nt: TGTGCCAGCAGCCAAGATCTCACGCCGGGGTCTGAAGCTTTCTTT

v_gene: TRBV30
abundance: once
j_gene: TRBJ1-2
d_gene: .
CDR3aa: CAWSREYGYTF
CDR3nt: TGTGCCTGGAGTCGGGAGTATGGCTACACCTTC

v_gene: TRBV2
abundance: .
j_gene: TRBJ2-2
d_gene: TRBD1
CDR3aa: CASTRTGANTGELFF
CDR3nt: TGTGCCAGCACCCGGACAGGGGCGAACACCGGGGAGCTGTTTTTT

v_gene: TRBV28
abundance: .
j_gene: TRBJ1-2
d_gene: .
CDR3aa: CASSPFLQGGYGYTF
CDR3nt: TGTGCCAGCAGTCCCTTTCTACAGGGTGGCTATGGCTACACCTTC